The sequence of this TCR beta chain was determined in a study of T cell responses to AZD1222 COVID-19 vaccine. To note about this clone: The target antigen is unknown.

Germline V gene lookup returns CDR1 SGHRS and CDR2 YFSETQ. Trimming stripped 6 bases from V and 4 bases from J, with 28 bases between. The CDR3 contains 18 residues. Study-wide results and caveats: Repertoire sampling happened only post peak T cell response. The breadth and depth of Spike-specific TCRs increased once two AZD1222 doses had been given.

Sequencing was performed with immunoSEQ multiplex PCR; in TCRdb, only in-frame clones are kept and a portion is missing. The data contain more than 80,000 clones, approximately 85% of them seen just once; the ten biggest clones take up about 12%. This chain uses TRBV5-1 with TRBJ1-2; TRBD1 might be the D (6 bases). The TCR originated in an adult who received the AZD1222 COVID-19 vaccine. The sequencing here drew on peripheral blood, taken 28 days after the second AZD1222 dose. The DNA of the CDR3 is TGCGCCAGCACCTCGATCGCCTTGGGGGCCAGGAATGGCTATGGCTACACCTTC. Translation gives CASTSIALGARNGYGYTF.